The rows below give T cell receptor beta chains drawn from one sample of a study of T cells in localized non-small cell lung cancer. Data came from immunoSEQ multiplex PCR; TCRdb stores just in-frame clones and leaves some out. The sample carries under 30,000 clones, about nine tenths recorded once. This specimen was peripheral blood, taken before any cancer treatment. These receptor sequences come from a woman aged 40 to 75 with stage I lung adenocarcinoma. Each CDR3 is given without its conserved first and last residue.

TRBJ1-4	TRBV7-2	ASGMLRSATNEKLF
TRBJ1-5	TRBV27	ASSLQSGQPQH
TRBJ1-2	TRBV2	ASSVDGRDGYT
TRBJ2-7	TRBV2	ASSGGYTTYEQY
TRBJ1-5	TRBV6-5	ASSSREPQH
TRBJ2-5	TRBV2	ASSDQQYQETQY
TRBJ2-3	TRBV19	ASSIEGDRGPDTQY
TRBJ1-2	TRBV7-2	ASSLGGDDNYGYT
TRBJ1-1	TRBV2	ASSEAYPGTEAF
TRBJ2-6	TRBV7-6	ASSLESPPGGANVLT
TRBJ2-7	TRBV19	ASSIYEGYEQY
TRBJ2-3	TRBV18	ASSPRTTDTQY
TRBJ1-2	TRBV28	ASSATNHRGPYGYT
TRBJ1-4	TRBV7-6	ASSPRTGRNEKLF
TRBJ2-5	TRBV10-1	ASSDPGRQPY
TRBJ2-1	TRBV28	ASSKATSGENNEQF
TRBJ2-2	TRBV9	ASSVASGNTGELF
TRBJ2-3	TRBV10-1	ASSPAGAKDTQY
TRBJ2-7	TRBV19	ASSILGQTYEQY
TRBJ1-2	TRBV27	ASSSNQGYGYT
TRBJ2-2	TRBV10-1	ASRAGVNTGELF
TRBJ2-7	TRBV5-1	ASRTVSSEGEQY
TRBJ1-3	TRBV11-2	ASSIGGIDTIY
TRBJ2-7	TRBV28	ASSLWARVGYEQY
TRBJ1-1	TRBV6-1	ASRLGISTEAF
TRBJ1-1	TRBV7-2	ASSSRGVDTEAF
TRBJ2-7	TRBV7-9	ASTLSDPYEQY
TRBJ1-1	TRBV7-8	ASSYTRGGTEAF
TRBJ1-5	TRBV5-1	ASSPVGGINQPQH
TRBJ2-3	TRBV6-5	ASSQGGAGPHTQY
TRBJ2-7	TRBV28	ASRGLAGGNPYEQY
TRBJ1-1	TRBV7-9	ASSSTDTEAF
TRBJ2-7	TRBV15	ATSRELEGHEQY
TRBJ1-4	TRBV11-2	ASTQGLRSEKLF
TRBJ2-7	TRBV2	ASSGTSGTSFSYEQY
TRBJ2-1	TRBV10-3	AISETSSYNEQF
TRBJ2-7	TRBV28	ASSFQREVFRGKYEQY
TRBJ1-4	TRBV28	ASSRRGQGGEKLF
TRBJ2-5	TRBV7-7	ASSSRDRQETQY
TRBJ2-3	TRBV27	ASSYLFENTQY
TRBJ1-4	TRBV19	ASSDLGGAGEKLF
TRBJ2-2	TRBV27	ASRTAGITGELF
TRBJ2-5	TRBV6-6	ASTRGAQETQY
TRBJ2-6	TRBV4-2	ASSLVEFSGANVLT
TRBJ1-1	TRBV19	ASSINPPHTEAF
TRBJ2-7	TRBV16	ASSLGRGGYEQY
TRBJ1-4	TRBV9	ASSAGSTNEKLF
TRBJ2-1	TRBV6-1	ASSPGNEQF
TRBJ1-1	TRBV11-2	ASSVGGNTEAF
TRBJ2-1	TRBV25-1	ASSESGLAVNEQF
TRBJ1-4	TRBV29-1	SGRLTDRVVWATNEKLF
TRBJ1-2	TRBV28	ASSLWTQGYT
TRBJ2-1	TRBV7-9	ASSFERGSYNEQF
TRBJ2-5	TRBV11-2	ASSLTNSQETQY